Listed below are T cell receptor beta chains from one sample, sequenced in a study of T cell responses to AZD1222 COVID-19 vaccine. Some clones are missing from TCRdb's copy, which holds only in-frame ones; the method was immunoSEQ multiplex PCR. The sample shows around 190,000 clones, roughly nine tenths of them seen only once. This specimen consisted of peripheral blood, obtained 28 days after the second AZD1222 dose. The source is an adult who received the AZD1222 COVID-19 vaccine. Both conserved end residues are part of each CDR3. D genes are given only for firm matches. Only some rows state a clone size, as once, few, many or a class for expanded clones.

size: .; J: TRBJ1-1; V: TRBV7-3; D: TRBD1; DNA: TGTGCCAGCAGTTCCGAGGGGACAGGGGAAGCTTTCTTT; CDR3: CASSSEGTGEAFF
size: .; J: TRBJ1-4; V: TRBV29-1; D: TRBD1; DNA: TGCAGCGTCCACAGGGGGGGTGGTGAAAAACTGTTTTTT; CDR3: CSVHRGGGEKLFF
size: .; J: TRBJ2-1; V: TRBV11-3; D: .; DNA: TGTGCCAGCAGCTCGGGGCTGGGGAATGAGCAGTTCTTC; CDR3: CASSSGLGNEQFF
size: .; J: TRBJ1-6; V: TRBV9; D: .; DNA: TGTGCCAGCAGCGTAGGCCGGGATTCACCCCTCCACTTT; CDR3: CASSVGRDSPLHF
size: once; J: TRBJ2-7; V: TRBV5-1; D: .; DNA: TGCGCCAGCAGCTTGAGTCTGGGCGCGGGCTACGAGCAGTACTTC; CDR3: CASSLSLGAGYEQYF
size: .; J: TRBJ1-3; V: TRBV12-3/TRBV12-4; D: .; DNA: TGTGCCAGCCGGCCGGGAGCCGGAAACACCATATATTTT; CDR3: CASRPGAGNTIYF
size: .; J: TRBJ1-2; V: TRBV28; D: .; DNA: TGTGCCAGCAGTTTAAGGGCAGGGGCGGACTATGGCTACACCTTC; CDR3: CASSLRAGADYGYTF
size: once; J: TRBJ1-2; V: TRBV6-5; D: .; DNA: TGTGCCAGCAGTTACGTAGGGGATTTAGGCTATGGCTACACCTTC; CDR3: CASSYVGDLGYGYTF
size: .; J: TRBJ2-5; V: TRBV4-1; D: TRBD2; DNA: TGCGCCAGCAGCCAAGAGGGACTAGCGGGAGGAGAGACCCAGTACTTC; CDR3: CASSQEGLAGGETQYF
size: .; J: TRBJ2-5; V: TRBV7-9; D: .; DNA: TGTGCCAGCAGCTTTTCCTTGTTTGACGGGGTCGAAGAGACCCAGTACTTC; CDR3: CASSFSLFDGVEETQYF
size: .; J: TRBJ1-1; V: TRBV28; D: .; DNA: TGTGCCAGCAGTGTAGCCGCACGGGGTTACACTGAAGCTTTCTTT; CDR3: CASSVAARGYTEAFF